This T cell receptor beta chain appears in the sequencing data of a study of T-cell memory formation after mild COVID-19. TCRdb recomputed calls from the 5' RACE reads with MiXCR, one row per CDR3 protein. The sample gives approximately 350,000 distinct CDR3 sequences, 25% to 30% of which show up once; around an eighth is in the top ten. This clonotype came up a few times. Trimming shortened V by 0 bases and J by 9 bases, and 14 bases separated the two germline ends. Germline CDR1 is MNHEY and CDR2 is SVGAGI. The CDR3 extends over 14 amino acids. The specimen sequenced was PBMCs or a T cell subset sorted from them (not recorded which). The sequence derives from an adult woman who had mild COVID-19 (a few samples of this study predate the infection). Cell type and time point are not known. V usage is TRBV6-5 and J usage is TRBJ1-1; D ambiguous. DNA of the CDR3: TGTGCCAGCAGTTACTCGTCAGTAGAGGATAAAGCTTTCTTT. It codes for CASSYSSVEDKAFF.